The entry below describes one T cell receptor beta chain. Its antigen is not identified. Time point meaning: week 11, during vaccination. Vaccination comprised doses that each held 300 ug of mutant IDH1 20-mer peptide, plus topical imiquimod. The entry originates in a study of a mutant IDH1 vaccine in newly diagnosed glioma. Produced via immunoSEQ multiplex PCR; TCRdb's table is partial and in-frame only. The table includes some 130,000 clones, roughly 75% detected once. Trimming took off 1 base at V and 4 bases at J, with 11 bases between the two ends. Per germline, CDR1 SGHTA and CDR2 FQGNSA. This CDR3 is built from 15 residues.

The source of this sequence is a man between 35 and 55 years old with glioma. Sequences were derived from PBMCs, sampled from a glioma patient whose treatment included an IDH1 peptide vaccine. V usage is TRBV7-2 and J usage is TRBJ1-5; D not certain. The CDR3 DNA reads as TGTGCCAGCAGCTTAGGAAGCACGGGAAATCAGCCCCAGCATTTT. It codes for CASSLGSTGNQPQHF.